The sequence of this T cell receptor beta chain was determined in a study of T cell responses to AZD1222 COVID-19 vaccine. Whole-study results and caveats: Among those given AZD1222, only six were seropositive at baseline.

Assay: immunoSEQ multiplex PCR; the TCRdb copy retains only in-frame clones and omits some. The top ten clones hold about 6.9% of a sample with about 190,000 clones, over 75% of them seen once. On this clone: Its antigen is unknown.

CDR1 is LNHNV and CDR2 is YYDKDF in the germline V gene (reference sequence). This CDR3 spans 13 amino acids. V was shortened by 1 base and J by 7 bases, with 7 bases between the two germline ends. This sequence was found in an adult in good health. The specimen comprised peripheral blood, sampled on day 0 of AZD1222 vaccination. The V gene is TRBV15, the J gene TRBJ1-4; D is uncertain. In DNA, the CDR3 is TGTGCCACCAGCAGAGCTAGCGGTGAAAAACTGTTTTTT. As protein: CATSRASGEKLFF.